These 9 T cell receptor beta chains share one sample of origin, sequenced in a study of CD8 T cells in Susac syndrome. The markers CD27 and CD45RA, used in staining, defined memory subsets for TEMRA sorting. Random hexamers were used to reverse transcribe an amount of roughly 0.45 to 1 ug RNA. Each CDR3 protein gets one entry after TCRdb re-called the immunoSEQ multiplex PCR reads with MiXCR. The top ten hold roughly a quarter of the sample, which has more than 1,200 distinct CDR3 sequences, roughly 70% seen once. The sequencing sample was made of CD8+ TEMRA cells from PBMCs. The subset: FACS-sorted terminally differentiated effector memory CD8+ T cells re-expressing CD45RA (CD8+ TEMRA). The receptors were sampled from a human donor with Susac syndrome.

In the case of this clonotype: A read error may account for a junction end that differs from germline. The DNA for the CDR3 is TGTGGCAGTAGTTTCGGGGACCCCCCCCAGCATTTT. This gives the protein CGSSFGDPPQHF. V usage is TRBV19 and J usage is TRBJ1-5, with TRBD1 as a possible D gene (5 bases). Germline assignment: CDR1 LNHDA and CDR2 SQIVND (reference sequence). The CDR3 covers 12 residues.

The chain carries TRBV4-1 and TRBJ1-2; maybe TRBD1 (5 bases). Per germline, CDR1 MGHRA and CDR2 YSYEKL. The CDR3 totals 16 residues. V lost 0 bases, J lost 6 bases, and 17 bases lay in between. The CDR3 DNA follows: TGCGCCAGCAGCCAAGAAGGACCGGGGGGGATCCATGGCTACACCTTC. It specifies CASSQEGPGGIHGYTF.

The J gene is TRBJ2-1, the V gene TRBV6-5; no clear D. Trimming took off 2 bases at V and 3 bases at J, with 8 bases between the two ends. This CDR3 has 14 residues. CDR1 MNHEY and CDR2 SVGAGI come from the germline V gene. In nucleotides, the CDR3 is TGTGCCAGCAGTTACGGGGTACTCTACAATGAGCAGTTCTTC. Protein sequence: CASSYGVLYNEQFF.

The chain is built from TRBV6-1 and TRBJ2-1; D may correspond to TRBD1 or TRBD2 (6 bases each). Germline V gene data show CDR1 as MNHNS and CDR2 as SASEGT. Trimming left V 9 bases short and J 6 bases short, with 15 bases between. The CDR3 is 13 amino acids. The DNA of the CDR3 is TGTGCCAGGACGGGACACGGGGGCAATGAGCAGTTCTTC. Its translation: CARTGHGGNEQFF.

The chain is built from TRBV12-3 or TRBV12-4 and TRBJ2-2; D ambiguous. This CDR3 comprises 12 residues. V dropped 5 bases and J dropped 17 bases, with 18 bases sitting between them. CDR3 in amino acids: CASSKNTGYLFF. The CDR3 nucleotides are TGTGCCAGCAGTAAGAACACCGGGTATCTTTTTTTT.

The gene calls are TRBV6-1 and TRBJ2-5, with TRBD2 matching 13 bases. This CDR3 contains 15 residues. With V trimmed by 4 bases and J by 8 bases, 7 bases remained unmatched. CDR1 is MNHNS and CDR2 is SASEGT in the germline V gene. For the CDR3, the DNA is TGTGCCAGCAGTGCAACTAGCGGGGGGGCGGATACCCAGTACTTC. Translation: CASSATSGGADTQYF.

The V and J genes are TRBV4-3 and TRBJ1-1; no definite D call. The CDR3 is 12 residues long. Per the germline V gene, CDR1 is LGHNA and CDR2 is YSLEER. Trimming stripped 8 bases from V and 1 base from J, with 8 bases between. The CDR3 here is CASPSRNTEAFF. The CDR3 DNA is TGCGCCAGCCCCTCCAGGAACACTGAAGCTTTCTTT.

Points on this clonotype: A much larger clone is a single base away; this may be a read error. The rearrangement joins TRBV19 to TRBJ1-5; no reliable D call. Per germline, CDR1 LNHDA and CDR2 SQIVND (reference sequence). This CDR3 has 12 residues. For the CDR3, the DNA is TGTGCCATTAGTATCGGGTACCCCCCCCAGCATTTT. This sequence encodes CAISIGYPPQHF.

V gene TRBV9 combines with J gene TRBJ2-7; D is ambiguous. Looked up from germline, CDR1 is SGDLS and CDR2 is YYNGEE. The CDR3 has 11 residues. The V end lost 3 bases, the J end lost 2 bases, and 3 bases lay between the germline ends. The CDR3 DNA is TGTGCCAGCAGCGAAACCTACGAGCAGTACTTC. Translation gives CASSETYEQYF. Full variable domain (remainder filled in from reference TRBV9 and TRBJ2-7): DSGVTQTPKHLITATGQRVTLRCSPRSGDLSVYWYQQSLDQGLQFLIQYYNGEERAKGNILERFSAQQFPDLHSELNLSSLELGDSALYFCASSETYEQYFGPGTRLTVT.